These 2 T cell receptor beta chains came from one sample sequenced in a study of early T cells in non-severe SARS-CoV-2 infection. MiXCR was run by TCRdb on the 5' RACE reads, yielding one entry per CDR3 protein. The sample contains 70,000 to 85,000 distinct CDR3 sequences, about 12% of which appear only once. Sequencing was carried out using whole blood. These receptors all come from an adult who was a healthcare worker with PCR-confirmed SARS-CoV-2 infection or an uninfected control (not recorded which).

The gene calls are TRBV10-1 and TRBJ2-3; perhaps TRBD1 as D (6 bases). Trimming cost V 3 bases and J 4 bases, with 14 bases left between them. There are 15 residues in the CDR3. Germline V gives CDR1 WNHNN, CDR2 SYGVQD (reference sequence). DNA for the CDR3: TGCGCCAGCAGTGACCGGACATCAGGGGCAGATACGCAGTATTTT. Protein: CASSDRTSGADTQYF.

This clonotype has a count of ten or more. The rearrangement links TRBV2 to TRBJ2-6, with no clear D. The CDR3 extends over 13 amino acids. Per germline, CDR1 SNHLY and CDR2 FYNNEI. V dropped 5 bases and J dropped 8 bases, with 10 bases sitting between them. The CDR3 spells CASSSQGTNVLTF. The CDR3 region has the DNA TGTGCCAGCAGTTCACAAGGAACCAACGTCCTGACTTTC.